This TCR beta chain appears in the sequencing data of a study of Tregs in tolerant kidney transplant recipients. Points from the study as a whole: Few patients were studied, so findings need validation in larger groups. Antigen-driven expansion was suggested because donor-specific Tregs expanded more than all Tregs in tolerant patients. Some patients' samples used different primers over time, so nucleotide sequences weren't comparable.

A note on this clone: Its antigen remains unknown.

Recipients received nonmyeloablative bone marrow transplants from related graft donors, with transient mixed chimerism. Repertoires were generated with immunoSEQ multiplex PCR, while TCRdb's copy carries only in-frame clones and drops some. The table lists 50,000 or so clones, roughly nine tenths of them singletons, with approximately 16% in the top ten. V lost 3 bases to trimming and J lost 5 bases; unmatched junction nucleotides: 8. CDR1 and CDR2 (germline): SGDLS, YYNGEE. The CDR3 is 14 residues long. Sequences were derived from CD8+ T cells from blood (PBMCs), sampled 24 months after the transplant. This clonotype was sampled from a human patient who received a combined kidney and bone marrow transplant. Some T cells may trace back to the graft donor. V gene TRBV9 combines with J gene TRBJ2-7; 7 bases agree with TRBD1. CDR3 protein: CASSAETGINEQYF. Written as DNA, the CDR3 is TGTGCCAGCAGCGCAGAGACAGGGATCAACGAGCAGTACTTC. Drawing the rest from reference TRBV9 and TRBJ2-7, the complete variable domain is DSGVTQTPKHLITATGQRVTLRCSPRSGDLSVYWYQQSLDQGLQFLIQYYNGEERAKGNILERFSAQQFPDLHSELNLSSLELGDSALYFCASSAETGINEQYFGPGTRLTVT.